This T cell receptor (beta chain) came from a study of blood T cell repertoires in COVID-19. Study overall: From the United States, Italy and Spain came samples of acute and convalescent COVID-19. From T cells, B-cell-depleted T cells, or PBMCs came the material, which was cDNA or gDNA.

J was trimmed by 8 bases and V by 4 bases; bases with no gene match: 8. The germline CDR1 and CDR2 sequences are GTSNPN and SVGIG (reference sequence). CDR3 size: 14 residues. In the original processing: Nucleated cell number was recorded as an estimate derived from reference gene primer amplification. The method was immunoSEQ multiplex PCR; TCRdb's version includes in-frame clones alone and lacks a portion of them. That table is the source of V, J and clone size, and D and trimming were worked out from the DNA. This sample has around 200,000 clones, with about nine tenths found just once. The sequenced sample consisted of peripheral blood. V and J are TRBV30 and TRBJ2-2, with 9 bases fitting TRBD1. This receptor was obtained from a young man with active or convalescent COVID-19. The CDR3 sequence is CAWNRDRVSGELFF. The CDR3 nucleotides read TGTGCCTGGAACCGGGACAGGGTTTCGGGGGAGCTGTTTTTT.